This paragraph covers one T cell receptor (beta chain) sequence. Its antigen is undetermined. The sample comes from a study of cytomegalovirus exposure and HLA in healthy donors. Amplification used 60 Vbeta primers and 13 Jbeta primers. The data were produced by immunoSEQ multiplex PCR, yet TCRdb's version contains in-frame clones alone and is incomplete. Counted here are some 95,000 clones, 60% to 85% occurring once; the ten biggest clones make up approximately 4.4%. General study results and limits: Previously analyzed data showed that most TCR beta V segments were productive at a frequency of about 90% or about 30%.

The clonotype originates from a woman aged 40 to 55 in good health and CMV-seronegative. Specimen: PBMCs.

In nucleotides, the CDR3 is TGTGCCAAAGGCATCAGGATGAACACTGAAGCTTTCTTT. Amino acids: CAKGIRMNTEAFF. This chain connects TRBV5-8 to TRBJ1-1, with D hard to call. Trimming pared 9 bases from V and 0 bases from J, leaving 12 bases between. The germline CDR1 and CDR2 sequences are SGHTS and YDEGEE. This CDR3 is 13 amino acids long.